This T cell receptor (beta chain) was identified during a study of blood T cell repertoires in COVID-19 (dated by TCRdb to the early 2020s). General notes on the study: Samples covering the acute and convalescent phases of COVID-19 were provided by collaborators in the United States, Italy and Spain. Samples came from the ongoing ImmuneRACE study (first 160 participants) plus 1,254 subjects from 6 global collaborators. The dataset comprised deeply sampled blood TCRbeta repertoires from subjects exposed to, actively infected with, or recovered from COVID-19. The prospective study material was composed of cDNA or gDNA derived from T cells, B-cell-depleted T cells, or PBMCs. A freely available public database, intended as a resource for researchers studying the immune response to SARS-CoV-2, is where the repertoires were released. Where available, HLA class I and class II types were obtained from metadata supplied by the sample provider rather than from assay-based typing. Sample metadata almost always included a de-identified subject ID, COVID-19 status, age in years and sex.

On this clone itself: Its antigen remains undetermined. Base qualities are not provided; no much larger clone lies one nucleotide away.

TCRbeta CDR3 regions were amplified from genomic DNA by means of the immunoSEQ Assay, a bias-controlled multiplex PCR. Regarding the original processing steps: The number of nucleated cells in each sample was estimated by amplification of reference gene primers within the assay. To quantify the absolute abundance of each unique TCRbeta CDR3 rearrangement, sequence reads were collapsed and filtered. For each sample, productive Simpson clonality was calculated as the square root of Simpson's diversity index over productive rearrangements. This is the immuneACCESS table as TCRdb keeps it, with only in-frame sequences that have V and J called. A part of the clones is gone; compared with another copy, unresolved V genes explain less than half, and the rest is unexplained. The V and J calls and clone size come from that table; D and trimming were worked out from the DNA. Present in this sample are 120,000 to 150,000 clones, 84% of which were seen just once. The ten largest clones capture about 5.1% of the sample.

Summary of the overall study and its limitations: How much clinical and demographic metadata was included differed by source and by participant, and the metadata was provided uncurated.

The collaborating institutions used their own protocols to collect whole blood in K2EDTA tubes. For TCRbeta analysis, collaborators shipped samples as frozen whole blood, isolated PBMCs, or DNA extracted from either of those sample types. The germline V gene (reference sequence) yields MNHEY for CDR1 and SMNVEV for CDR2. V loses 2 bases, J loses 6 bases, and the germline ends lie 19 bases apart. Measured from the cysteine to the phenylalanine, the CDR3 is 16 residues long. The DNA shown is the 48-base CDR3, in frame from base 1. This receptor was identified in a human donor in a cohort sampled during active COVID-19. The chain is made from TRBV27 and TRBJ1-1; the D gene is perhaps TRBD1, from 6 matching bases. Material for sequencing was peripheral blood. The CDR3 protein: CASSLVGGRKMSEAFF. The bases read TGTGCCAGCAGTTTAGTCGGGGGGCGCAAGATGTCTGAAGCTTTCTTT.